The 23 T cell receptor beta chains in this list originate from one sample, sequenced in a study of T cells after posttransplantation cyclophosphamide. Here immunoSEQ multiplex PCR was the method, and the copy in TCRdb shows in-frame clones only, minus some. The data show some 40,000 clones, with none appearing a single time. The sample taken for sequencing was PBMCs. Receptors originate from a man aged 45 to 65 in good health, CMV-negative, and a related stem cell transplant donor.

The sample holds many counts of this clone. The chain recombines TRBV20-1 with TRBJ1-1; D is uncertain. The V end was cut by 1 base, the J end by 11 bases, with 11 bases between. This CDR3 spans 11 amino acids. CDR1 DFQATT and CDR2 SNEGSKA come from the germline V gene (reference sequence). CDR3 residues: CSARGLNGAFF. The CDR3 DNA reads TGCAGTGCTAGAGGGCTTAACGGGGCTTTCTTT.

This clone was counted only a few times. The chain joins TRBV15 to TRBJ2-7; 10 bases fit TRBD2. Trimming cost V 3 bases and J 6 bases; bases outside gene matches: 8. CDR3 size: 15 residues. Germline V CDR1 and CDR2: LNHNV, YYDKDF (reference sequence). The CDR3 loop reads CATSSDPSGSGEQYF. CDR3 DNA sequence: TGTGCCACCAGCAGTGATCCTAGCGGGAGTGGCGAGCAGTACTTC.

This clone was detected many times. V is TRBV7-2 and J is TRBJ1-3, with D possibly TRBD1 on 5 matching bases. Trimming left V 4 bases short and J 1 base short, with 11 bases between. The V gene's germline CDR1 is SGHTA and CDR2 FQGNSA. The CDR3 totals 15 residues. CDR3 protein: CASSSRTRSGNTIYF. The CDR3, as DNA: TGTGCCAGCAGCTCCCGGACAAGATCTGGAAACACCATATATTTT.

Many counts were recorded for this clone. V gene TRBV6-1 combines with J gene TRBJ1-1; D unclear. CDR1 is MNHNS, CDR2 SASEGT, per germline. CDR3 length: 15 amino acids. Trimming stripped 1 base from V and 3 bases from J, with 12 bases between. The DNA for the CDR3 is TGTGCCAGCAGTGAAGGGGAGGTATTGGACACTGAAGCTTTCTTT. As protein: CASSEGEVLDTEAFF.

This clone showed up many times. The CDR3 here is CASSRGGPGVQETQYF. The CDR3 coding sequence is TGTGCCAGCTCGCGCGGGGGGCCGGGTGTCCAAGAGACCCAGTACTTC. The rearrangement joins TRBV18 to TRBJ2-5; TRBD2 agrees at 8 bases. J was trimmed by 1 base and V by 6 bases; bases with no gene match: 10. Germline-derived CDR1 and CDR2 are KGHSH and LQKENI. The CDR3 has 16 residues.

In this sample, this clone turned up many times. The rearrangement uses TRBV19 and TRBJ1-1; 9 nucleotides align to TRBD1. This CDR3 comprises 15 residues. Germline V CDR1 and CDR2: LNHDA, SQIVND (reference sequence). V was pared by 5 bases and J by 4 bases, with 8 bases of the junction left unmatched. The CDR3, as DNA: TGTGCCAGTAGTTCCTGGACAGGGGCGGTCACTGAAGCTTTCTTT. Translation gives CASSSWTGAVTEAFF.

This clone was recorded at least ten times. The J gene is TRBJ2-1, the V gene TRBV11-1, with TRBD2 matching over 12 bases. Germline values: CDR1 SGHAT, CDR2 FQDESV (reference sequence). The V and J ends lost 5 bases and 4 bases, in that order; junction bases with no gene match: 6. CDR3 length: 16 amino acids. Here the CDR3 reads CASSTLAGGSYNEQFF. CDR3 coding DNA: TGTGCCAGCAGCACCCTAGCGGGAGGGTCTTACAATGAGCAGTTCTTC.

V usage is TRBV18 and J usage is TRBJ2-2; weak D call: TRBD2 (7 bases). The V gene's germline CDR1 is KGHSH and CDR2 LQKENI. V was clipped by 4 bases and J by 7 bases, with 19 bases between them. CDR3 length: 16 residues. The CDR3 protein is CASSREGQGNHGELFF. CDR3 nucleotides: TGTGCCAGCTCACGGGAGGGGCAGGGGAACCACGGGGAGCTGTTTTTT.

This clone showed up many times. J is TRBJ1-1 and V is TRBV6-5; no firm D call. Germline V CDR1 and CDR2: MNHEY, SVGAGI. There are 14 residues in the CDR3. V was clipped by 0 bases and J by 3 bases, with 8 bases between them. The CDR3 region has the DNA TGTGCCAGCAGTTACTCCTATAGAGACACTGAAGCTTTCTTT. Encoded protein: CASSYSYRDTEAFF.

This clone was found many times. The V and J genes are TRBV11-3 and TRBJ1-1, with D possibly TRBD1 on 6 matching bases. The germline V and J ends were trimmed by 5 bases and 8 bases, with 12 bases remaining between them. The CDR3 length is 12 residues. From germline, CDR1 is SGHNT and CDR2 YENEEA. This CDR3 reads CASSRGQTEAFF. The CDR3 DNA sequence: TGTGCCAGCAGCAGAGGACAGACAGAAGCTTTCTTT.

This clone was detected many times. The CDR3 loop reads CASSSQGYTGELFF. For the CDR3, the DNA is TGTGCCAGCAGCTCGCAGGGGTACACCGGGGAGCTGTTTTTT. The V call is TRBV5-4, the J call TRBJ2-2, with D perhaps matching TRBD1 (6 bases). Germline V lookup: CDR1 SGHNT, CDR2 YYREEE (reference sequence). V was trimmed by 3 bases and J by 3 bases, leaving 9 bases between them. This CDR3 is 14 amino acids long.

This clone came up many times. Here the CDR3 reads CASSPQPGVAKNIQYF. CDR3 DNA: TGTGCCAGCAGCCCTCAGCCCGGGGTAGCCAAAAACATTCAGTACTTC. The V and J genes are TRBV11-2 and TRBJ2-4, with a possible D match to TRBD2 (5 bases). The V end lost 5 bases, the J end lost 0 bases, and 14 bases lay between the germline ends. The CDR3 is 16 amino acids. CDR1 and CDR2 (germline): SGHAT, FQNNGV.

This clone was observed many times. The chain has TRBV27 and TRBJ1-2; 7 nucleotides line up with TRBD1. After removal of 5 bases from V and 2 bases from J, the junction contained 8 bases not matched to a gene. There are 15 residues in the CDR3. The germline V gene encodes CDR1 MNHEY and CDR2 SMNVEV (reference sequence). For the CDR3, the DNA is TGTGCCAGCAGTCCCTCTTCGACAGGGAACTATGGCTACACCTTC. Translation gives CASSPSSTGNYGYTF.

This clone was found many times. This rearrangement joins TRBV7-9 to TRBJ2-2; 12 bases line up with TRBD2. Per germline, CDR1 SEHNR and CDR2 FQNEAQ (reference sequence). V lost 2 bases, J lost 7 bases, and 5 bases stayed unmatched. CDR3 length equals 16 residues. The CDR3 DNA follows: TGTGCCAGCAGCTTAAGACTAGCGGGAGAGATCGGGGAGCTGTTTTTT. As protein: CASSLRLAGEIGELFF.

This clone was seen repeatedly, ten times or more. This CDR3 reads CASSSGTSLSTDTQYF. In DNA, the CDR3 is TGCGCCAGCAGCTCCGGGACTAGCCTCTCAACAGATACGCAGTATTTT. This chain joins TRBV5-1 and TRBJ2-3, with TRBD2 matching 9 bases. Germline V CDR1 and CDR2: SGHRS, YFSETQ. The CDR3 covers 16 residues. J lost 3 bases, V lost 3 bases, and 8 bases had no gene match.

This clone was found many times. The chain carries TRBV5-4 and TRBJ2-3, with D possibly matching TRBD2 (6 bases). CDR1 SGHNT and CDR2 YYREEE come from the germline V gene (reference sequence). Trimming left V 0 bases short and J 2 bases short, with 13 bases between. The CDR3 loop spans 16 amino acids. In DNA, the CDR3 is TGTGCCAGCAGCTTGGTGATAGCGGACCCCACAGATACGCAGTATTTT. It is translated as CASSLVIADPTDTQYF.

This clone showed up many times. The chain carries TRBV9 and TRBJ2-7; 9 bases line up with TRBD1. V lost 0 bases, J lost 1 base, and 2 bases stayed unmatched. This CDR3 contains 15 residues. Germline CDR1 is SGDLS and CDR2 is YYNGEE. As DNA, the CDR3 is TGTGCCAGCAGCGTAGGGGACAGGGCATCCTACGAGCAGTACTTC. Translation: CASSVGDRASYEQYF.

This clone was seen repeatedly, ten times or more. CDR3: CASSQTGTSYNEQFF. The CDR3, as DNA: TGTGCCAGCAGCCAGACAGGGACCTCCTACAATGAGCAGTTCTTC. The rearrangement links TRBV7-6 to TRBJ2-1; TRBD1 aligns across 7 bases. Unmatched junction bases numbered 4, after V lost 5 bases and J lost 0 bases. Germline values: CDR1 SGHVS, CDR2 FNYEAQ. CDR3 size: 15 residues.

This clone was seen ten or more times. This sequence joins TRBV19 and TRBJ2-1; 8 bases fit TRBD2. CDR3 length: 16 amino acids. The V gene end was trimmed by 1 base and the J gene end by 5 bases; junction bases not matched to a gene: 7. Per the germline V gene, CDR1 is LNHDA and CDR2 is SQIVND (reference sequence). CDR3 protein: CASSIGSGAVDNEQFF. In DNA, the CDR3 is TGTGCCAGTAGTATAGGTAGCGGGGCGGTCGACAATGAGCAGTTCTTC.

There are many counts of this clone. This rearrangement joins TRBV6-5 to TRBJ1-4; weak D call: TRBD1 (5 bases). The ends were cut back, 0 bases at V and 7 bases at J, with 12 bases in the middle. The germline CDR1 and CDR2 sequences are MNHEY and SVGAGI. The CDR3 has 15 amino acids. CDR3: CASSYSGQGFEKLFF. The CDR3, as DNA: TGTGCCAGCAGTTACTCGGGGCAGGGTTTTGAAAAACTGTTTTTT.

This clone has at least ten counts. The chain has TRBV11-3 and TRBJ2-2; D perhaps matches TRBD2 (5 bases). Germline assignment: CDR1 SGHNT and CDR2 YENEEA. Between the trimmed V and J ends, which lost 6 bases and 1 base, there was a span of 24 bases. The CDR3 is 19 amino acids. The CDR3 region is CASRNPPGLTIKNTGELFF. CDR3 bases: TGTGCCAGCAGGAACCCCCCCGGACTCACAATCAAGAACACCGGGGAGCTGTTTTTT.

In its sample, this clone was seen many times. The rearrangement uses TRBV29-1 and TRBJ2-7; 7 nucleotides align to TRBD2. In germline, CDR1 is SQVTM, CDR2 ANQGSEA. Trimming cost V 6 bases and J 6 bases; bases outside gene matches: 11. The CDR3 totals 13 residues. CDR3 sequence reads: CSVRGQGGSEQYF. CDR3 DNA: TGCAGCGTCAGAGGGCAGGGAGGGTCCGAGCAGTACTTC.

This clone was seen at least ten times. The gene calls are TRBV5-1 and TRBJ2-2, with D tentatively TRBD1 (6 bases). V lost 2 bases and J 4 bases, leaving 9 bases between the germline ends. The CDR3 is 14 amino acids. Per germline, CDR1 SGHRS and CDR2 YFSETQ. CDR3 bases: TGCGCCAGCAGCTTTCAAGGGGGCACCGGGGAGCTGTTTTTT. Its translation: CASSFQGGTGELFF. The full variable domain, completed using reference TRBV5-1 and TRBJ2-2, is KAGVTQTPRYLIKTRGQQVTLSCSPISGHRSVSWYQQTPGQGLQFLFEYFSETQRNKGNFPGRFSGRQFSNSRSEMNVSTLELGDSALYLCASSFQGGTGELFFGEGSRLTVL.